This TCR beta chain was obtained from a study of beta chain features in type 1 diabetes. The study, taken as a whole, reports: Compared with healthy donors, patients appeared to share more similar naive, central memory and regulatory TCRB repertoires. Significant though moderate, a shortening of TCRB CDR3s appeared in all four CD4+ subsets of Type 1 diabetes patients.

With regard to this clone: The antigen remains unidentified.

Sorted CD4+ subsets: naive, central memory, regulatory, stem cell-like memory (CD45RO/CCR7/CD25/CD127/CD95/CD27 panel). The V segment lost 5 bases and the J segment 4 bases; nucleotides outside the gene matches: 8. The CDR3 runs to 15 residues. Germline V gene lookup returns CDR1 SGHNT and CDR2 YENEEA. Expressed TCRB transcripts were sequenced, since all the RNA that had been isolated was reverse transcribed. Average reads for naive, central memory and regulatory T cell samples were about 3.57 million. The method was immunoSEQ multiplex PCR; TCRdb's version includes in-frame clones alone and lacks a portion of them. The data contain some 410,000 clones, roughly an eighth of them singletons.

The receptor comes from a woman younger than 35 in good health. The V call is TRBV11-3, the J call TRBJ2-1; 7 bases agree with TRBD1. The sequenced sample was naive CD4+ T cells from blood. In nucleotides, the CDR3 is TGTGCCAGCAGCCACTGGGACAGCGATTACAATGAGCAGTTCTTC. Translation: CASSHWDSDYNEQFF.